The 14 T cell receptor beta chains listed next were all sequenced from one sample in a study of human T cells and chemical hapten exposure. Time point noted: patch test 1, 2 weeks after DPC sensitization. This sample's treatment: therapeutic diphenylcyclopropenone sensitization with weekly scalp DPC. TCRdb fed the RACE reads into MiXCR, producing one record per CDR3 protein. The repertoire includes 95,000 or so distinct CDR3 sequences, more than 9% of them detected once, and roughly 2.4% sits in the top ten. The specimen was whole blood, collected in connection with sensitization to the hapten diphenylcyclopropenone (DPC). The receptors shown here come from a man in his forties with alopecia areata. Some clones in this sample may be carry-over from other donors' samples.

Only a few counts were recorded for this clonotype. CDR3 nucleotides: TGCAGCGTTGAACATACAGGGGACACCTACGAGCAGTACGTC. It codes for CSVEHTGDTYEQYV. The chain couples TRBV29-1 to TRBJ2-7; TRBD1 aligns across 7 bases. This CDR3 region has 14 residues. V shed 2 bases, J shed 2 bases, and the junction held 6 bases outside the gene matches. Germline V gene sequence: CDR1 SQVTM, CDR2 ANQGSEA.

The genes are TRBV7-9 and TRBJ1-2; D possibly corresponds to TRBD1 (5 bases). Germline CDR1 reads SEHNR; CDR2 reads FQNEAQ (reference sequence). The CDR3 length is 12 residues. V was clipped by 2 bases and J by 6 bases, with 7 bases between them. DNA for the CDR3: TGTGCCAGCAGCTTACAGGGCCATGGCTACACCTTC. As protein: CASSLQGHGYTF.

This clonotype has just a few counts. The V gene is TRBV29-1, the J gene TRBJ2-1; tentatively, D is TRBD1 (6 bases). The V gene's germline CDR1 is SQVTM and CDR2 ANQGSEA. Between the trimmed V and J ends, which lost 6 bases and 0 bases, there was a span of 12 bases. The CDR3 covers 14 residues. CDR3 sequence: CSVAAGDSYNEQFF. The DNA of the CDR3 is TGCAGCGTCGCGGCAGGGGACTCCTACAATGAGCAGTTCTTC.

This clonotype has at least ten counts. This chain's CDR3 is CAIRTAQETQYF. CDR3 in DNA: TGTGCCATCCGGACAGCTCAAGAGACCCAGTACTTC. The chain combines TRBV10-3 with TRBJ2-5, with D possibly being TRBD1 (6 bases). This CDR3 region has 12 residues. Trimming took off 8 bases at V and 2 bases at J, with 9 bases between the two ends. Germline CDR1 is ENHRY and CDR2 is SYGVKD.

This clonotype was observed a handful of times. This chain joins TRBV20-1 and TRBJ1-2, with D unclear. Trimming shortened V by 0 bases and J by 2 bases, and 13 bases separated the two germline ends. The CDR3 runs to 15 residues. Germline V lookup: CDR1 DFQATT, CDR2 SNEGSKA (reference sequence). CDR3 amino acids: CSARDPAGTNYGYTF. CDR3 nucleotide sequence: TGCAGTGCTAGAGACCCCGCAGGCACGAACTATGGCTACACCTTC.

In its sample, this clonotype was seen a few times. J is TRBJ2-7 and V is TRBV28, with D perhaps matching TRBD1 (6 bases). Trimming removed 6 bases from V and 3 bases from J, with 18 bases in between. The CDR3 is made up of 15 amino acids. CDR1 and CDR2 from the germline V gene are MDHEN and SYDVKM. CDR3 DNA sequence: TGTGCCAGCAGCTCCGAACAAAGGGGGTACTACGAGCAGTACTTC. Protein sequence: CASSSEQRGYYEQYF.

The table lists this clonotype with a few counts. This sequence joins TRBV9 and TRBJ1-5; D is possibly TRBD1 (5 bases). This CDR3 contains 13 residues. The germline gives CDR1 SGDLS, CDR2 YYNGEE. Trimming shortened V by 0 bases and J by 10 bases, and 11 bases separated the two germline ends. The CDR3 is CASSVENGGPQHF. The CDR3 DNA reads as TGTGCCAGCAGCGTAGAAAATGGGGGACCCCAGCATTTT.

This clonotype was seen a handful of times. The chain couples TRBV7-6 to TRBJ1-4; 8 bases are a match to TRBD1. Germline CDR1 SGHVS, CDR2 FNYEAQ. Germline trimming cut 1 base from V and 6 bases from J; bases unmatched to any gene: 13. The CDR3 contains 18 residues. The CDR3 region is CASSLVGQVRGHYEKLFF. Written as DNA, the CDR3 is TGTGCCAGCAGCTTAGTTGGACAAGTCAGGGGGCATTATGAAAAACTGTTTTTT. Looking up the rest from reference TRBV7-6 and TRBJ1-4 gives the full variable domain: GAGVSQSPRYKVTKRGQDVALRCDPISGHVSLYWYRQALGQGPEFLTYFNYEAQQDKSGLPNDRFSAERPEGSISTLTIQRTEQRDSAMYRCASSLVGQVRGHYEKLFFGSGTQLSVL.

This clonotype was seen repeatedly, ten times or more. CDR3 amino acids: CASSQGLAGAGTGELFF. In DNA form, the CDR3 reads TGTGCCAGCAGCCAAGGGCTGGCGGGAGCGGGCACCGGGGAGCTGTTTTTT. The chain is built from TRBV3-1 and TRBJ2-2; the match to TRBD2 covers 7 bases. Germline CDR1 LGHDT, CDR2 YNNKEL (reference sequence). V was clipped by 1 base and J by 4 bases; unmatched bases: 9. CDR3 length: 17 amino acids.

This clonotype was observed many times. The V call is TRBV7-2, the J call TRBJ1-5; perhaps TRBD1 as D (5 bases). V dropped 7 bases and J dropped 0 bases, with 13 bases sitting between them. CDR3 length: 15 amino acids. Germline V gene sequence: CDR1 SGHTA, CDR2 FQGNSA. CDR3 region: CASTPGRISNQPQHF. CDR3 nucleotide sequence: TGTGCCAGCACCCCGGGGCGGATTAGCAATCAGCCCCAGCATTTT.

The genes are TRBV24-1 and TRBJ2-3; possibly TRBD2 for D (6 bases). Germline-derived CDR1 and CDR2 are KGHDR and SFDVKD. Between the trimmed V and J ends, which lost 5 bases and 2 bases, there was a span of 10 bases. This CDR3 region has 14 residues. In DNA form, the CDR3 reads TGTGCCACCAGTGTCGAGGGACTCACAGATACGCAGTATTTT. Amino acid sequence: CATSVEGLTDTQYF.

This clonotype was found a few times. The rearrangement joins TRBV6-6 to TRBJ2-3; TRBD1 or TRBD2 may be the D gene (5 bases each). The CDR3 contains 11 residues. V lost 4 bases and J lost 6, with 5 bases in between. CDR1 is MNHNY, CDR2 SVGAGI, per germline (reference sequence). The CDR3 loop is CASSWGDTQYF. CDR3 nucleotide sequence: TGTGCCAGCAGTTGGGGGGATACGCAGTATTTT.

V gene TRBV27 combines with J gene TRBJ2-2; D is unclear. Germline V gene lookup returns CDR1 MNHEY and CDR2 SMNVEV (reference sequence). V was clipped by 2 bases and J by 4 bases, with 5 bases between them. The CDR3 contains 13 residues. The CDR3 is CASSLKITGELFF. The CDR3 nucleotides are TGTGCCAGCAGTTTAAAGATCACCGGGGAGCTGTTTTTT.

The chain has TRBV6-5 and TRBJ2-7, with 7 bases fitting TRBD1. Germline V CDR1 and CDR2: MNHEY, SVGAGI. CDR3 size: 17 residues. J gave up 2 bases and V 2 bases, and 12 bases lay outside the gene matches. CDR3: CASSYGRRGPGAYEQYF. The CDR3 DNA reads as TGTGCCAGCAGTTACGGTCGTAGGGGGCCCGGGGCCTACGAGCAGTACTTC.